The present T cell receptor beta chain was sequenced within a study of shared clonotypes between healthy human individuals. General study findings and limits: Researchers sampled only blood; tissue repertoires likely differ. Unshared clonotypes carried lower generation probabilities than those common to all four donors. Shared clonotypes: approximately 4.5% naive CD4, under 4% naive CD8, under 2.5% memory CD4, over 0.3% memory CD8.

TCRdb keeps only in-frame clones here, not all; method: immunoSEQ multiplex PCR. The sample holds 950,000 to 1,300,000 clones, around 74% seen once. As to this clone: Its antigen is not known.

The length of the CDR3 is 13 residues. Germline CDR1 is MGHDK and CDR2 is SYGVNS. The V segment lost 5 bases and the J segment 6 bases; nucleotides outside the gene matches: 5. The sample comprised memory CD4+ T cells sorted from blood. Subset specified: CD45RA-negative fraction. The TCR originated in a man younger than 35 in good health. This rearrangement joins TRBV25-1 to TRBJ1-2; 8 nucleotides agree with TRBD1. CDR3 DNA sequence: TGTGCCAGCAGTAGGACAGGGATGGATGGCTACACCTTC. This codes for CASSRTGMDGYTF.